The 5 T cell receptor beta chains presented below share a single source sample, sequenced in a study of regulatory T cells in long-lasting Graves disease. Building of the TCR beta libraries involved iRepertoire HTBI primers and Arm-PCR of CDR3 regions. TCRdb processed the multiplex PCR reads anew with MiXCR; each CDR3 protein has one entry. This table has 350,000 to 450,000 distinct CDR3 sequences, roughly a sixth appearing once. Time point noted: newly diagnosed GD, antithyroid drugs for less than 3 months. From RNA extracted from PBMCs, the TCR library was made. These records were also assigned to another study, of T cells in Graves' hyperthyroidism and ophthalmopathy.

The sequencing here drew on peripheral blood mononuclear cells (PBMCs), taken at new diagnosis, from a patient treated with antithyroid drugs. The receptors originated from a man aged 35-49 years with Graves disease.

This clonotype has ten or more counts. The CDR3 nucleotides are TGTGCCAGCAGCTTATTTAGCTTGATGGATACGCAGTATTTT. It is translated as CASSLFSLMDTQYF. The rearrangement links TRBV7-8 to TRBJ2-3, with no clear D. The CDR3 has 14 residues. Trimming left V 2 bases short and J 6 bases short, with 12 bases between. Germline loops: CDR1 SGHVS, CDR2 FQNEAQ.

The chain uses TRBV5-1 and TRBJ1-1; the D gene is possibly TRBD1 (6 bases). The CDR3 covers 14 residues. Trimming took off 1 base at V and 3 bases at J, with 10 bases between the two ends. Germline lookup yields CDR1 SGHRS and CDR2 YFSETQ. In DNA form, the CDR3 reads TGCGCCAGCAGCTTGACGGGGGCTGACACTGAAGCTTTCTTT. Its translation: CASSLTGADTEAFF.

This clonotype was observed at least ten times. The chain carries TRBV11-3 and TRBJ1-1; TRBD1 matches at 7 bases. This CDR3 has 15 amino acids. Germline loops: CDR1 SGHNT, CDR2 YENEEA. The junction had 10 bases not matched to a gene; V was cut back by 6 bases and J by 3 bases. The CDR3 DNA reads as TGTGCCAGCAGTAGTAGGGCGGACAGGTACACTGAAGCTTTCTTT. Translated, it gives CASSSRADRYTEAFF.

For this clonotype: This may stem from a read error, because a much larger clone lies one nucleotide away. V is TRBV27 and J is TRBJ2-2; the D is unclear. The germline CDR1 and CDR2 sequences are MNHEY and SMNVEV (reference sequence). This CDR3 has 13 amino acids. The CDR3 here is CTSSKGHTGELFF. In DNA form, the CDR3 reads TGTACCAGCAGTAAAGGGCACACCGGGGAGCTGTTTTTT.

This chain connects TRBV7-8 to TRBJ2-1; D is unresolved. V was cut by 5 bases and J by 2 bases, with 10 bases left in between. The CDR3 has 14 residues. Per the germline V gene, CDR1 is SGHVS and CDR2 is FQNEAQ. The CDR3 DNA is TGTGCCAGCAGCCTCCGGACGGCCTACAATGAGCAGTTCTTC. Protein: CASSLRTAYNEQFF.